This is a list of T cell receptor beta chains from one sample in a study of cytomegalovirus exposure and HLA in healthy donors. TCRdb's copy holds only in-frame clones and misses some; the assay was immunoSEQ multiplex PCR. The repertoire holds roughly 200,000 clones, with 12% as singletons. Material for sequencing was PBMCs. Every receptor here comes from a man aged 50-59 years in good health and CMV-seropositive. Each CDR3 is given with its conserved first and last residue. A D gene is named only where the DNA matches it firmly. Not all rows give a size; the values are once, few, many and, for expanded clones, a class.

clone size: NA; V gene: TRBV29-1; J gene: TRBJ2-3; D gene: TRBD2; CDR3 protein: CSVAGLAGGPTDTQYF; CDR3 DNA: TGCAGCGTTGCCGGACTAGCGGGGGGCCCCACAGATACGCAGTATTTT
clone size: few; V gene: TRBV11-3; J gene: TRBJ2-4; D gene: TRBD1; CDR3 protein: CASSFLTGSKNIQYF; CDR3 DNA: TGTGCCAGCAGCTTCTTGACAGGGAGTAAAAACATTCAGTACTTC
clone size: few; V gene: TRBV27; J gene: TRBJ2-5; D gene: TRBD1; CDR3 protein: CASSLSRDRAGEETQYF; CDR3 DNA: TGTGCCAGCAGTTTATCCCGGGACAGGGCAGGTGAAGAGACCCAGTACTTC
clone size: NA; V gene: TRBV2; J gene: TRBJ2-1; D gene: TRBD1; CDR3 protein: CATSQGASYNEQFF; CDR3 DNA: TGTGCCACCTCGCAGGGGGCGTCCTACAATGAGCAGTTCTTC
clone size: NA; V gene: TRBV7-9; J gene: TRBJ1-1; D gene: TRBD1; CDR3 protein: CASSRQGGNTEAFF; CDR3 DNA: TGTGCCAGCAGCCGACAGGGCGGTAACACTGAAGCTTTCTTT
clone size: few; V gene: TRBV30; J gene: TRBJ1-5; D gene: TRBD1; CDR3 protein: CAWSSTGFGRSNQPQHF; CDR3 DNA: TGTGCCTGGAGTTCGACAGGGTTTGGTAGGAGCAATCAGCCCCAGCATTTT
clone size: few; V gene: TRBV27; J gene: TRBJ2-7; D gene: TRBD1; CDR3 protein: CASSPWDRGRYEQYF; CDR3 DNA: TGTGCCAGCAGTCCATGGGACAGGGGCAGGTACGAGCAGTACTTC
clone size: NA; V gene: TRBV23-1; J gene: TRBJ2-7; D gene: TRBD1; CDR3 protein: CASSPGQGMREQYF; CDR3 DNA: TGCGCCAGCAGTCCGGGACAGGGGATGAGGGAGCAGTACTTC
clone size: NA; V gene: TRBV5-4; J gene: TRBJ2-1; D gene: TRBD2; CDR3 protein: CASSYQAGTSSYNEQFF; CDR3 DNA: TGTGCCAGCAGCTACCAAGCGGGGACGAGCTCCTACAATGAGCAGTTCTTC
clone size: NA; V gene: TRBV7-2; J gene: TRBJ1-2; D gene: NA; CDR3 protein: CASSLMQGAAGYTF; CDR3 DNA: TGTGCCAGCAGCCTTATGCAAGGGGCGGCGGGCTACACCTTC
clone size: NA; V gene: TRBV30; J gene: TRBJ1-2; D gene: TRBD1; CDR3 protein: CAWSPGQGSLAGYTF; CDR3 DNA: TGTGCCTGGAGTCCCGGACAGGGGTCTCTAGCTGGCTACACCTTC
clone size: NA; V gene: TRBV5-4; J gene: TRBJ2-3; D gene: TRBD2; CDR3 protein: CASSLSGGGTDTQYF; CDR3 DNA: TGTGCCAGCAGCCTCAGCGGGGGAGGAACAGATACGCAGTATTTT
clone size: NA; V gene: TRBV19; J gene: TRBJ1-5; D gene: TRBD1; CDR3 protein: CASSKPGQGAAQPQHF; CDR3 DNA: TGTGCCAGTAGTAAGCCGGGACAGGGCGCCGCTCAGCCCCAGCATTTT
clone size: NA; V gene: TRBV11-3; J gene: TRBJ2-7; D gene: NA; CDR3 protein: CASSFPRGSHYEQYF; CDR3 DNA: TGTGCCAGCAGCTTCCCTCGAGGGTCCCACTACGAGCAGTACTTC
clone size: NA; V gene: TRBV10-3; J gene: TRBJ2-3; D gene: TRBD2; CDR3 protein: CAISEFSGGSTDTQYF; CDR3 DNA: TGTGCCATCAGTGAGTTTAGCGGGGGTAGCACAGATACGCAGTATTTT
clone size: NA; V gene: TRBV6-6; J gene: TRBJ1-5; D gene: TRBD1; CDR3 protein: CASSPLTGYQPQHF; CDR3 DNA: TGTGCCAGCAGTCCACTGACAGGGTATCAGCCCCAGCATTTT
clone size: few; V gene: TRBV5-4; J gene: TRBJ1-3; D gene: NA; CDR3 protein: CASSPEAGVKNTIYF; CDR3 DNA: TGTGCCAGCAGCCCCGAGGCAGGGGTTAAAAACACCATATATTTT